What follows describes a single T cell receptor beta chain. Its antigen is as yet unknown. Primers used in a second PCR of about 7 to 11 cycles were a sample-barcoded 5' primer and a J-beta primer mix. TCRdb used MiXCR to reprocess the 5' RACE reads, holding one entry per CDR3 protein. The sample has about 810,000 distinct CDR3 sequences, roughly 40% seen once. The sample is drawn from a study of blood T cells in healthy people across ages. General study results and limits: Nothing was known about donor CMV status, and this possibly confounded expanded clonotype changes. Across the age range, TCR beta diversity per million T cells fell in a roughly linear way. Long-lived and aged donors differed, with more naive CD4+ cells and higher diversity in the long-lived.

The extraction recovered at least 5.5 micrograms of total RNA per sample. Germline V lookup: CDR1 MGHRA, CDR2 YSYEKL. The CDR3 loop spans 14 amino acids. V dropped 8 bases and J dropped 6 bases, with 20 bases sitting between them. The clonotype comes from a man younger than 35 in good health. The sequenced sample consisted of blood. The chain uses TRBV4-1 and TRBJ2-7; D is possibly TRBD1 (5 bases). The CDR3 is CASREGVLSGEQYF. CDR3 DNA sequence: TGCGCCAGCCGAGAAGGGGTTTTGTCTGGCGAGCAGTACTTC.